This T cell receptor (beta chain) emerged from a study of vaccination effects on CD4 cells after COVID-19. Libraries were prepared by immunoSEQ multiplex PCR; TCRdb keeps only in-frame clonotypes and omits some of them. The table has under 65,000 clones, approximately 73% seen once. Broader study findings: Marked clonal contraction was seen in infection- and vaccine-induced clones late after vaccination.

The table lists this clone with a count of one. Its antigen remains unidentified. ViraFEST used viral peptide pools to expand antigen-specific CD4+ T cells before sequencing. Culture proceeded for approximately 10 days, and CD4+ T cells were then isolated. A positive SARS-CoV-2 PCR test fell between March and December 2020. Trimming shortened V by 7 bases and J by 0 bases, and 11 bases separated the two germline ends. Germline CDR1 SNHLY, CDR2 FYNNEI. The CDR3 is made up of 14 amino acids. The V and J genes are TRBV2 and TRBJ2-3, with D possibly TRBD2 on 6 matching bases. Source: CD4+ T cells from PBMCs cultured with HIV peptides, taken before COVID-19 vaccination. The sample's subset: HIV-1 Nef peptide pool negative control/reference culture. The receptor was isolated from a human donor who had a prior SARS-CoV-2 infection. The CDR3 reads CASNWGVSTDTQYF. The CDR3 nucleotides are TGTGCCAGCAACTGGGGGGTCAGCACAGATACGCAGTATTTT. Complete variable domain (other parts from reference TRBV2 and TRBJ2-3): EPEVTQTPSHQVTQMGQEVILRCVPISNHLYFYWYRQILGQKVEFLVSFYNNEISEKSEIFDDQFSVERPDGSNFTLKIRSTKLEDSAMYFCASNWGVSTDTQYFGPGTRLTVL.